This T cell receptor (beta chain) was found in a study of blood T cell repertoires in COVID-19. Study-level background: Samples of COVID-19 (acute and convalescent) were obtained from the United States, Italy and Spain.

Here immunoSEQ multiplex PCR was the method, and the copy in TCRdb shows in-frame clones only, minus some. The sample carries 250,000 to 400,000 clones, about 92% recorded once. Participant ages covered about 18 to 89 years across about 25 US areas. What the recovered Cohort 3 donors had was two negative PCRs, clearance, or symptom resolution. This clone has a handful of counts. The receptor was isolated from a man aged 60 to 69 who had recovered from COVID-19. The sequenced material came from PBMCs or T cells enriched from blood (not recorded which).

CDR3 in amino acids: CASSSSLVAGGRGGNEQFF. CDR3 DNA: TGTGCCAGCAGCTCCAGTCTGGTAGCGGGAGGTCGGGGTGGCAATGAGCAGTTCTTC. The chain employs TRBV7-8 and TRBJ2-1; 10 bases line up with TRBD2. The V gene end was trimmed by 4 bases and the J gene end by 6 bases; junction bases not matched to a gene: 18. The CDR3 has 19 residues. Germline CDR1 reads SGHVS; CDR2 reads FQNEAQ.